The present T cell receptor beta chain was sequenced within a study of blood T cells in healthy people across ages. Study conclusions and caveats: Considered underestimates were the diversity estimates obtained from one million T cells.

A second PCR of 7 to 11 cycles used a sample-barcoded 5' primer and a J-beta primer mix. One entry per CDR3 protein, called by TCRdb with MiXCR from the 5' RACE reads. The sample has nearly 1 million distinct CDR3 sequences, about 53% seen once; the top ten hold 20% to 25%. Regarding this clonotype: As yet, its antigen is unknown.

RNA extraction gave at least 5 micrograms of total RNA per sample. J lost 7 bases, V lost 5 bases, and 18 bases had no gene match. Germline-derived CDR1 and CDR2 are SEHNR and FQNEAQ (reference sequence). The CDR3 length is 17 residues. This sequence was found in a woman in her sixties or seventies in good health. The rearrangement uses TRBV7-9 and TRBJ2-7, with 9 bases aligning to TRBD1. Material for sequencing was blood. The CDR3 DNA reads as TGTGCCAGCAGCGAGAAAGACAGGGGGATTGTCCTCGGGGAGCAGTACTTC. Amino acid sequence: CASSEKDRGIVLGEQYF.